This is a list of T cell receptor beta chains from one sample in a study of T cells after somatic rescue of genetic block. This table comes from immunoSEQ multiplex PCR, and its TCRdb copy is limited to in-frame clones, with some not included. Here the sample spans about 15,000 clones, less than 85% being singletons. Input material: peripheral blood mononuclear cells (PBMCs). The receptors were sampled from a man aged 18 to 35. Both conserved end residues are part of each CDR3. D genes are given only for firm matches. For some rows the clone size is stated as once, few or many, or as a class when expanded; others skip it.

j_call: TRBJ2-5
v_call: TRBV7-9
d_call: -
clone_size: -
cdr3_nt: TGTGCCAGCAGCTCCGGGGTAAGAGAGACCCAGTACTTC
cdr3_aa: CASSSGVRETQYF

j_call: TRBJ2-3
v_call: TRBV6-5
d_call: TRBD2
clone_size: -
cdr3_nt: TGTGCCAGCAGCCACAGCGGGGGGGCCACAGATACGCAGTATTTT
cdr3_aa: CASSHSGGATDTQYF

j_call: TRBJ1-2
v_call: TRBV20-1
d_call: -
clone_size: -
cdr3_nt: TGCAGTGTTCAAGCTGCGGCTGGCACCTTC
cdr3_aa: CSVQAAAGTF

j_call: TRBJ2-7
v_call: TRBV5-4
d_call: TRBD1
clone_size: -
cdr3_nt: TGTGCCAGCAGAATAACCGGGACAGGGAGCTCCTACGAGCAGTACTTC
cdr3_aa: CASRITGTGSSYEQYF

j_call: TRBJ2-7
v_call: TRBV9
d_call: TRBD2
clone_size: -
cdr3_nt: TGTGCCAGCAGCGTAGGGGTTAGCGGGGGCAGCGAGCAGTACTTC
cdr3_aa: CASSVGVSGGSEQYF

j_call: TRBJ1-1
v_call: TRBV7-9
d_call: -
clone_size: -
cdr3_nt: TGTGCCAGCAGCTTAGGATCTGGGAACACTGAAGCTTTCTTT
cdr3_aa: CASSLGSGNTEAFF

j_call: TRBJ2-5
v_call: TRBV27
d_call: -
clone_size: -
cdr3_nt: TGTGCCAGCAGAGAAAGATCCAACCGCCAAGAGACCCAGTACTTC
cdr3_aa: CASRERSNRQETQYF

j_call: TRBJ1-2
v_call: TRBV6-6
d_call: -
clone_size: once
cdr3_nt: TGTGCCAGCAGTTACCAACAGGGTGTCGTGGACTATGGCTACACCTTC
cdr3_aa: CASSYQQGVVDYGYTF

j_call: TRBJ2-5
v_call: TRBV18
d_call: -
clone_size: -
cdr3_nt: TGTGCCAGCGATTCTCAAGCAGGGTTTCAGGAGACCCAGTACTTC
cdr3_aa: CASDSQAGFQETQYF

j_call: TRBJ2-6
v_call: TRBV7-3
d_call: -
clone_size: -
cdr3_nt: TGTGCCAGCAGCTTAGTCGGTGCCGGGGCCAACGTCCTGACTTTC
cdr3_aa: CASSLVGAGANVLTF

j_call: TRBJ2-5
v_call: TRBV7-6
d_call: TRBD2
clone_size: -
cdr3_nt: TGTGCCAGCAGCTTCCTAGCGGGAGAGCAAGAGACCCAGTACTTC
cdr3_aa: CASSFLAGEQETQYF

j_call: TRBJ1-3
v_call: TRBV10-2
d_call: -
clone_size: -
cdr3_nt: TGCGCCAGCAGTGTCGGGAAGAGGGGCTCTGGAAACACCATATATTTT
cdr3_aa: CASSVGKRGSGNTIYF

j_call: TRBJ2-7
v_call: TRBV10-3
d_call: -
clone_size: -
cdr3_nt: TGTGCCATCAGTGAGCCGGGGACGACGGGGCACCACGAGCAGTACTTC
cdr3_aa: CAISEPGTTGHHEQYF

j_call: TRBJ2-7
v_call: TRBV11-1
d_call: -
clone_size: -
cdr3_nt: TGTGCCAGCAGCCCGCCCGGGACTGGTCCCTACGAGCAGTACTTC
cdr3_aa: CASSPPGTGPYEQYF

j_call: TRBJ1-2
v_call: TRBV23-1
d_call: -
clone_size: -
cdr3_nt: TGCGCCAGCACCCGGCCCTATGGCTACACCTTC
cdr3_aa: CASTRPYGYTF

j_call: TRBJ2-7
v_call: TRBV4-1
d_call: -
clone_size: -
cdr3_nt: TGCGCCAGCAGCCAAGAGAAACGGATGTACGAGCAGTACTTC
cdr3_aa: CASSQEKRMYEQYF

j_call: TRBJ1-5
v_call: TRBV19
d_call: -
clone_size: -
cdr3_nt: TGTGCCAGTAGTATACCGATTAGCAATCAGCCCCAGCATTTT
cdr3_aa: CASSIPISNQPQHF

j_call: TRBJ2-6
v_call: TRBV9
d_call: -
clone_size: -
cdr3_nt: TGTGCCAGCAGCGTAGTCCCGACGACCTCTGGGGCCAACGTCCTGACTTTC
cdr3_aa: CASSVVPTTSGANVLTF

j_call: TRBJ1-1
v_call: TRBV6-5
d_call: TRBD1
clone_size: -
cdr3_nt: TGTGCCAGCATGAGAGGGACAGATGTCTCTGAAGCTTTCTTT
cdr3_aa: CASMRGTDVSEAFF

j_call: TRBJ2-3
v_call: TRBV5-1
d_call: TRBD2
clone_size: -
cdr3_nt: TGCGCCAGCAGCTTGGGGAGTTCGGGAGGGGCTACGCAGTATTTT
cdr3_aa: CASSLGSSGGATQYF

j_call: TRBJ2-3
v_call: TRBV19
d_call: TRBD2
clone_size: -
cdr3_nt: TGTGCCACCAGCAGGGGACTAGGATTAGATACGCAGTATTTT
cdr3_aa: CATSRGLGLDTQYF

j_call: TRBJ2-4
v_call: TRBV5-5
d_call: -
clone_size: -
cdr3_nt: TGTGCCAGCAGCTTGGCCTACCGTACCCAAGCCAAAAACATTCAGTACTTC
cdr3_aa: CASSLAYRTQAKNIQYF

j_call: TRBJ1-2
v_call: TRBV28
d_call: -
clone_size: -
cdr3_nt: TGTGCCAGCAGTTTCCAGGGGAGGTATGGCTACACCTTC
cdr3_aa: CASSFQGRYGYTF

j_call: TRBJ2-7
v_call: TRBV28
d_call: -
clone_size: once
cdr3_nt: TGTGCCAGCAGTTTATGGGCACTACGATTTTACGAGCAGTACTTC
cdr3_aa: CASSLWALRFYEQYF

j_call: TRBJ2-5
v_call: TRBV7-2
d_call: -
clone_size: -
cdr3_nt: TGTGCCAGCAGCTTGGGGCCCCTCAGGACCCAGTACTTC
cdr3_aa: CASSLGPLRTQYF

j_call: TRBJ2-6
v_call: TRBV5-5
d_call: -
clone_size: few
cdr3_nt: TGTGCCAGCAGCTTGGAGTGGGGGGCCAACGTCCTGACTTTC
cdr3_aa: CASSLEWGANVLTF

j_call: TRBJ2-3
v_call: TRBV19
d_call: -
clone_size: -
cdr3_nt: TGTGCCAGCTCAATAGGGACAGATACGCAGTATTTT
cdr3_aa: CASSIGTDTQYF

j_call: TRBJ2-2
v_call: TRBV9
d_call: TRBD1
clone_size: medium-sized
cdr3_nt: TGTGCCAGCAGCACAGGGGTTCCCGGGGAGCTGTTTTTT
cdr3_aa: CASSTGVPGELFF

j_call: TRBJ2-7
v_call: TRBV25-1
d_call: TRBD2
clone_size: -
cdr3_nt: TGTGCCAGCAGTCCCCGGGGACTAGCGGGAGAGGAGCAGTACTTC
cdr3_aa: CASSPRGLAGEEQYF

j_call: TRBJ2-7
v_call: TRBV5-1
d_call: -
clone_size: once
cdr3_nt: TGCGCCAGCAGCTTGGCCGTTGGGGTGAGCTCCTACGAGCAGTACTTC
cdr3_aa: CASSLAVGVSSYEQYF

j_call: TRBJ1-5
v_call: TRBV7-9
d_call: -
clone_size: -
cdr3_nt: TGTGCCAGCAGCGACGGAATCAGGGATACTAATCAGCCCCAGCATTTT
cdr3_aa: CASSDGIRDTNQPQHF

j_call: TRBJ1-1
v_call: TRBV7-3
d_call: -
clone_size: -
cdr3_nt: TGTGCCAGCAGCTTCAGCATGAACACTGAAGCTTTCTTT
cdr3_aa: CASSFSMNTEAFF

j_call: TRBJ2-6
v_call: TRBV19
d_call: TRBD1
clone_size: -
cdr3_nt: TGTGCCAGTAGTATCCAGGGGGCTAGGGCCAACGTCCTGACTTTC
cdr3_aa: CASSIQGARANVLTF

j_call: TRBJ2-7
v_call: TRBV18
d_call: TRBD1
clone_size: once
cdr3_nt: TGTGCCAGCTCACCTTTAACAGGGGGCGCGTCTTACGAGCAGTACTTC
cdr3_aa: CASSPLTGGASYEQYF

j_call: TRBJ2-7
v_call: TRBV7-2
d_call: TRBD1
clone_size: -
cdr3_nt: TGTGCCAGCAGCTTACAGGGGGCCTCCTACGAGCAGTACTTC
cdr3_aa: CASSLQGASYEQYF

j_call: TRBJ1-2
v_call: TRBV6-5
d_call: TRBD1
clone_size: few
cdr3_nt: TGTGCCAGGAGGACAGGGAACTATGGCTACACCTTC
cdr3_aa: CARRTGNYGYTF

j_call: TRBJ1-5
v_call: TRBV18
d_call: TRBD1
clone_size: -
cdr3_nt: TGTGCCAGCTCACCAAGAGACAGGGATCATCAGCCCCAGCATTTT
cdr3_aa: CASSPRDRDHQPQHF

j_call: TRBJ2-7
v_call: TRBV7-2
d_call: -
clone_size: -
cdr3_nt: TGTGCCAGCAGCCCAAGATACGAGCAGTACTTC
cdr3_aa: CASSPRYEQYF

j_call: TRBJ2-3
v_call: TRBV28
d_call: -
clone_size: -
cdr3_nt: TGTGCCAGTCGAAAAGGGGGGTCCACAGATACGCAGTATTTT
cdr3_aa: CASRKGGSTDTQYF

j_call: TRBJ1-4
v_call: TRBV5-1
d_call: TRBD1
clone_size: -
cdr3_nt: TGCGCCAGCAGCTTGGGACAGGGGAATGAAAAACTGTTTTTT
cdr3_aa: CASSLGQGNEKLFF

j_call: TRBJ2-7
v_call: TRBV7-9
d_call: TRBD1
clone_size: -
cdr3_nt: TGTGCCAGCAGCCAGGACAGGTACGAGCAGTACTTC
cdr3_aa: CASSQDRYEQYF

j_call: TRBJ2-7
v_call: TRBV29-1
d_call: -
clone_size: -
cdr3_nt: TGCAGCGTTGAAGATCGGGGAGGCAAAAAGGGCTACGAGCAGTACTTC
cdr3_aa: CSVEDRGGKKGYEQYF

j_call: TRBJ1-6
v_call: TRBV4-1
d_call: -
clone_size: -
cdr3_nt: TGCGCCAGCAGTCGGGACCCAAACAGGGATTCACCCCTCCACTTT
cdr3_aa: CASSRDPNRDSPLHF

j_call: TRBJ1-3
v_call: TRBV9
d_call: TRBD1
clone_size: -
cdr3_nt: TGTGCCAGCAGCGGGACAGGGGAAAACACCATATATTTT
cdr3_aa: CASSGTGENTIYF

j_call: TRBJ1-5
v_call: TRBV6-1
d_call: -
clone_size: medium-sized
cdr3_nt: TGTGCCAGCAGTGTGACTTCGGACAGCAATCAGCCCCAGCATTTT
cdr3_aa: CASSVTSDSNQPQHF